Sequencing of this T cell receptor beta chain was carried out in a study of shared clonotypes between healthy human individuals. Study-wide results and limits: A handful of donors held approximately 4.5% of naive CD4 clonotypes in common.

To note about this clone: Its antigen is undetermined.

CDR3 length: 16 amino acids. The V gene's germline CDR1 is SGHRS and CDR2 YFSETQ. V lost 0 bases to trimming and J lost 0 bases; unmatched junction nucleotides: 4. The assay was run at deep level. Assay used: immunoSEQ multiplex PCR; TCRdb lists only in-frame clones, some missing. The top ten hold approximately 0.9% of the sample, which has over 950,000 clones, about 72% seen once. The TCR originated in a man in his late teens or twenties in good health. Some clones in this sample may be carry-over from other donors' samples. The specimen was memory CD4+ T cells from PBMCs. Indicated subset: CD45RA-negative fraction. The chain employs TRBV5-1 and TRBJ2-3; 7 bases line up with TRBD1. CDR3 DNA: TGCGCCAGCAGCTTGGGACCAGGGGGTAGCACAGATACGCAGTATTTT. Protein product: CASSLGPGGSTDTQYF.